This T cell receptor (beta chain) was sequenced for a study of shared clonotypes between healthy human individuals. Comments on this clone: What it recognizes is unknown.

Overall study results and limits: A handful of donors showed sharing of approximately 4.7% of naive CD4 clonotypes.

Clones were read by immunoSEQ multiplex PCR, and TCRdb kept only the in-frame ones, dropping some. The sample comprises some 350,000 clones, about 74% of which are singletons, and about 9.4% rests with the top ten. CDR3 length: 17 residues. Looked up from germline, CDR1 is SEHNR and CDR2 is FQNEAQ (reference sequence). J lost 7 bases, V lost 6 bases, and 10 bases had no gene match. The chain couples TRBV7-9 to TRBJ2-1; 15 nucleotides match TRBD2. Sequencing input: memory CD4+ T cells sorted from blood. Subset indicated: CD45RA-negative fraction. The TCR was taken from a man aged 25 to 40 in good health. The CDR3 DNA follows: TGTGCCAGCAGTTTACAATCAGGGACTAGCGGGAGGAATGAGCAGTTCTTC. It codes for CASSLQSGTSGRNEQFF.